Listed below are T cell receptor beta chains from one sample, sequenced in a study of T cells in localized non-small cell lung cancer. The method was immunoSEQ multiplex PCR; TCRdb's version includes in-frame clones alone and lacks a portion of them. Here the sample spans tens of thousands of clones, roughly 91% being singletons. The sequencing here drew on peripheral blood, taken before any cancer treatment. These receptors were obtained from a woman between 35 and 70 years old with stage I squamous cell lung carcinoma. Each CDR3 is given with its conserved first and last residue. Fields, in order: V gene, J gene, D gene, CDR3 DNA, CDR3 protein. D genes are given only for firm matches.

v_gene: TRBV30
j_gene: TRBJ1-2
d_gene: .
CDR3nt: TGTGCCTGGAGTCCACAGAACTATGGCTACACCTTC
CDR3aa: CAWSPQNYGYTF

v_gene: TRBV6-5
j_gene: TRBJ2-7
d_gene: .
CDR3nt: TGTGCCAGCAGGCCTGGACTACTATCTTACGAGCAGTACTTC
CDR3aa: CASRPGLLSYEQYF

v_gene: TRBV27
j_gene: TRBJ2-7
d_gene: .
CDR3nt: TGTGCCAGCAGTTTCCGCCGAGGGGCGGGGCTTTACGAGCAGTACTTC
CDR3aa: CASSFRRGAGLYEQYF

v_gene: TRBV6-5
j_gene: TRBJ1-4
d_gene: TRBD1
CDR3nt: TGTGCCAGCAGTTACCGGGGACAGGGAGCGGAAAAACTGTTTTTT
CDR3aa: CASSYRGQGAEKLFF

v_gene: TRBV18
j_gene: TRBJ1-5
d_gene: TRBD1
CDR3nt: TGTGCCAGCTCGCCAAAGACAGGGGGTGGTCAGCCCCAGCATTTT
CDR3aa: CASSPKTGGGQPQHF

v_gene: TRBV6-1
j_gene: TRBJ1-2
d_gene: .
CDR3nt: TGTGCCACTTTTTCACTTACTAACTATGGCTACACCTTC
CDR3aa: CATFSLTNYGYTF

v_gene: TRBV27
j_gene: TRBJ2-3
d_gene: .
CDR3nt: TGTGCCAGCAGTCCAGATCTTAGATTTACAGGGTCGGTAGATACGCAGTATTTT
CDR3aa: CASSPDLRFTGSVDTQYF

v_gene: TRBV19
j_gene: TRBJ1-2
d_gene: .
CDR3nt: TGTGCCAGTAGGACGGCAGGGCCTGGCTACACCTTC
CDR3aa: CASRTAGPGYTF

v_gene: TRBV19
j_gene: TRBJ1-2
d_gene: TRBD1
CDR3nt: TGTGCCAGTAGGACAGGGCGCTATGGCTACACCTTC
CDR3aa: CASRTGRYGYTF

v_gene: TRBV10-1
j_gene: TRBJ1-1
d_gene: TRBD1
CDR3nt: TGCGCCAGCAGTACCGGACAGGGTAAAGCTTTCTTT
CDR3aa: CASSTGQGKAFF

v_gene: TRBV7-9
j_gene: TRBJ1-2
d_gene: .
CDR3nt: TGTGCCAGCAGCTTAGGGGTGGGGCAGGGAGATGGCTACACCTTC
CDR3aa: CASSLGVGQGDGYTF

v_gene: TRBV6-1
j_gene: TRBJ2-1
d_gene: TRBD2
CDR3nt: TGTGCCAGCAGTGAACTAACGTATGTTAGCGGGGAGGGCTATGAGCAGTTCTTC
CDR3aa: CASSELTYVSGEGYEQFF

v_gene: TRBV6-6
j_gene: TRBJ1-1
d_gene: .
CDR3nt: TGTGCCAGCAGTTACTCGACGGGCGCTGGGCTCACTGAAGCTTTCTTT
CDR3aa: CASSYSTGAGLTEAFF

v_gene: TRBV18
j_gene: TRBJ1-2
d_gene: TRBD1
CDR3nt: TGTGCCAGCTCACCAAGACAGGGAGAATATGGCTACACCTTC
CDR3aa: CASSPRQGEYGYTF

v_gene: TRBV9
j_gene: TRBJ1-2
d_gene: TRBD1
CDR3nt: TGTGCCAGCAGCTCCGAGGGGCAGGGGGCGAGGTATGGCTACACCTTC
CDR3aa: CASSSEGQGARYGYTF

v_gene: TRBV9
j_gene: TRBJ2-7
d_gene: TRBD1
CDR3nt: TGTGCCAGCAGCGTAGGGGCAGGGGGCTACGAGCAGTACTTC
CDR3aa: CASSVGAGGYEQYF

v_gene: TRBV5-1
j_gene: TRBJ1-2
d_gene: .
CDR3nt: TGCGCCAGCACCCTTGTGGGGGAAACGGGAGGCTACACCTTC
CDR3aa: CASTLVGETGGYTF

v_gene: TRBV5-1
j_gene: TRBJ1-1
d_gene: .
CDR3nt: TGCGCCAGCAGTTGGAGGACAGCCGGGAGGACTGAAGCTTTCTTT
CDR3aa: CASSWRTAGRTEAFF

v_gene: TRBV6-5
j_gene: TRBJ1-2
d_gene: .
CDR3nt: TGTGCCAGCAGTTACTCGGGACGGGATGGCTACACCTTC
CDR3aa: CASSYSGRDGYTF

v_gene: TRBV19
j_gene: TRBJ1-4
d_gene: .
CDR3nt: TGTGCCAGTAGTAGAGGGGACCCGGTGGGTGAAAAACTGTTTTTT
CDR3aa: CASSRGDPVGEKLFF

v_gene: TRBV5-4
j_gene: TRBJ1-5
d_gene: .
CDR3nt: TGTGCCAGCAGCGATAGGGATCAGCCCCAGCATTTT
CDR3aa: CASSDRDQPQHF

v_gene: TRBV6-5
j_gene: TRBJ1-2
d_gene: .
CDR3nt: TGTGCCAGCAGTTCACTCCAGGGAAGTGGCCACACCTTC
CDR3aa: CASSSLQGSGHTF

v_gene: TRBV6-5
j_gene: TRBJ1-2
d_gene: .
CDR3nt: TGTGCCAGCAGTTACCGAGCACGTAACTATGGCTACACCTTC
CDR3aa: CASSYRARNYGYTF

v_gene: TRBV6-1
j_gene: TRBJ2-7
d_gene: TRBD1
CDR3nt: TGTGCCAGCACCACAGGGGGGTTCGACGAGCAGTACTTC
CDR3aa: CASTTGGFDEQYF